What follows are 11 T cell receptor beta chains derived from one specimen sequenced in a study of blood T cell repertoires in COVID-19. The table came from immunoSEQ multiplex PCR; TCRdb's copy has only in-frame clones and leaves some out. The sample includes 200,000 to 300,000 clones, over 65% of them seen just once. Material: peripheral blood. Receptors originate from a woman of 80 years or more with acute or convalescent COVID-19.

The chain employs TRBV10-3 and TRBJ2-7; TRBD1 is a possible D gene (6 bases). With 2 bases removed from V and 3 bases from J, the gap between germline ends came to 8 bases. Germline values: CDR1 ENHRY, CDR2 SYGVKD. The CDR3 totals 13 residues. The CDR3 region has the DNA TGTGCCATCAGTGAGGCAGGGGACTACGAGCAGTACTTC. As protein: CAISEAGDYEQYF.

The chain recombines TRBV4-1 with TRBJ2-1; D remains unclear. V was shortened by 0 bases and J by 4 bases, with 10 bases between the two germline ends. The CDR3 contains 15 residues. Germline V CDR1 and CDR2: MGHRA, YSYEKL. The CDR3 DNA is TGCGCCAGCAGCCAAGATCCGGGTCTGTACAATGAGCAGTTCTTC. Protein: CASSQDPGLYNEQFF.

A remark on this clone: Other DNA variants within this sample encode the same CDR3. This chain connects TRBV6-5 to TRBJ1-1; TRBD1 matches at 7 bases. Germline CDR1 reads MNHEY; CDR2 reads SVGAGI. The CDR3 runs to 15 residues. V shed 0 bases and J 1 base; nucleotides not matched to a gene: 2. This chain's CDR3 is CASSYSGQRNTEAFF. The CDR3 DNA reads as TGTGCCAGCAGTTACTCGGGACAGCGGAACACTGAAGCTTTCTTT.

The V and J genes are TRBV3-1 (or the pseudogene TRBV3-2) and TRBJ2-7; D may be TRBD1 (6 bases). Germline V lookup: CDR1 LGHDT, CDR2 YNNKEL (reference sequence). CDR3 length equals 12 residues. V dropped 3 bases and J dropped 7 bases, with 10 bases sitting between them. The CDR3 DNA reads TGTGCCAGCAGCCACAGAGGGGGAGAGCAGTACTTC. This codes for CASSHRGGEQYF.

This clone was recorded only once. V is TRBV19 and J is TRBJ1-3; 11 nucleotides agree with TRBD1. The ends lost 4 bases at V and 4 bases at J; junction bases unmatched: 9. CDR3 length equals 17 residues. Germline V gives CDR1 LNHDA, CDR2 SQIVND (reference sequence). The CDR3 region is CASSKSRDRGEGNTIYF. Here the CDR3 DNA reads TGTGCCAGTAGTAAATCCCGGGACAGGGGGGAAGGAAACACCATATATTTT.

The chain joins TRBV27 to TRBJ1-1; 10 positions agree with TRBD1. There are 15 residues in the CDR3. The trim removed 1 base at V and 5 bases at J, leaving 4 bases unmatched. Germline CDR1 reads MNHEY; CDR2 reads SMNVEV (reference sequence). The CDR3 sequence is CASSLFDRGRTEAFF. CDR3 nucleotides: TGTGCCAGCAGTTTATTTGACAGGGGGCGAACTGAAGCTTTCTTT.

The rearrangement joins TRBV3-1 (or the pseudogene TRBV3-2) to TRBJ1-1, with D maybe TRBD1 (6 bases). The CDR3 consists of 13 residues. CDR1 is LGHDT, CDR2 YNNKEL, per germline (reference sequence). Trimming removed 4 bases at V and 5 bases at J, with 11 bases between. In nucleotides, the CDR3 is TGTGCCAGCAGCCTAGTGGGACAAACTGAAGCTTTCTTT. The encoded protein is CASSLVGQTEAFF.

This clone was seen just once. V gene TRBV7-8 combines with J gene TRBJ2-3; possibly TRBD2 for D (5 bases). CDR1 and CDR2 (germline): SGHVS, FQNEAQ. CDR3 length: 16 residues. Trimming shortened V by 3 bases and J by 7 bases, and 20 bases separated the two germline ends. Here the CDR3 reads CASSFLGRTMRNTQYF. The CDR3 DNA reads TGTGCCAGCAGCTTTCTTGGGAGAACAATGAGAAATACGCAGTATTTT.

The chain combines TRBV5-1 with TRBJ1-1, with 7 bases identical to TRBD1. Trimming removed 1 base from V and 0 bases from J; junction bases left unmatched: 15. CDR3 size: 19 residues. Germline loops: CDR1 SGHRS, CDR2 YFSETQ. Written as DNA, the CDR3 is TGCGCCAGCAGCTTGAACCCGGACAGGCGGATCGTTATGAACACTGAAGCTTTCTTT. It yields the protein CASSLNPDRRIVMNTEAFF.

The chain recombines TRBV15 with TRBJ1-5; D may be TRBD1 (5 bases). This CDR3 has 12 amino acids. Trimming shortened V by 0 bases and J by 12 bases, and 9 bases separated the two germline ends. Germline V gene lookup returns CDR1 LNHNV and CDR2 YYDKDF (reference sequence). The CDR3 region is CATSRDGTFQHF. For the CDR3, the DNA is TGTGCCACCAGCAGAGACGGGACTTTCCAGCATTTT.

The rearrangement uses TRBV25-1 and TRBJ2-2; no definite D call. There are 15 residues in the CDR3. Germline V gene lookup returns CDR1 MGHDK and CDR2 SYGVNS. Deletions cut 5 bases from V and 1 base from J, with 11 bases between. The CDR3 DNA follows: TGTGCCAGCAGTAGACAAACCCTGAACACCGGGGAGCTGTTTTTT. Translating gives CASSRQTLNTGELFF.